This TCR beta chain was captured in a study of blood T cell repertoires in COVID-19. Across the study: Samples of COVID-19 (acute and convalescent) were obtained from the United States, Italy and Spain. Sources were T cells, B-cell-depleted T cells, or PBMCs; the material itself was cDNA or gDNA.

Per the authors' pipeline: The assay estimated nucleated cells by amplifying reference gene primers. Some clones are missing from TCRdb's copy, which holds only in-frame ones; the method was immunoSEQ multiplex PCR. V and J calls and clone size are as listed in that table; D and trimming were resolved from the DNA. This sample yields more than 250,000 clones, of which 70% to 90% are seen a single time; roughly 6.1% belongs to the top ten. To note about this clone: Different DNA sequences within this sample yield the same CDR3.

Seattle enrolled patients during active infection and tracked them longitudinally. V was shortened by 0 bases and J by 2 bases, with 8 bases between the two germline ends. This CDR3 is 14 amino acids long. Germline V gives CDR1 SEHNR, CDR2 FQNEAQ (reference sequence). The sequencing input was peripheral blood. J is TRBJ2-7 and V is TRBV7-9; D is possibly TRBD1 (6 bases). The sequence derives from a woman aged 50 to 60 with COVID-19, enrolled during active disease. The DNA of the CDR3 is TGTGCCAGCAGCTTAGCGGACAGTACCTACGAGCAGTACTTC. Residues: CASSLADSTYEQYF.